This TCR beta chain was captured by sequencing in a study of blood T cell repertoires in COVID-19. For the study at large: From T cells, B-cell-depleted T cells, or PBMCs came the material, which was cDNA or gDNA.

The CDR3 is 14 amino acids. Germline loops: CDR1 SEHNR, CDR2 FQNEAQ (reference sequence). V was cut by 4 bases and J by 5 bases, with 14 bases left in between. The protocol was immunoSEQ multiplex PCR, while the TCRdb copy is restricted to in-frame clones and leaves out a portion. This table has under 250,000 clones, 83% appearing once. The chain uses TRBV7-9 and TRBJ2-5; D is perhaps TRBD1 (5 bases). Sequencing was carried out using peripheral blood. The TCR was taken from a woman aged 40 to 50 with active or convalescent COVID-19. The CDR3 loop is CASSSDTPGETQYF. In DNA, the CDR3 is TGTGCCAGCAGCTCGGACACGCCAGGGGAGACCCAGTACTTC.